This entry lists 2 T cell receptor beta chains sequenced from one sample in a study of T cell responses to AZD1222 COVID-19 vaccine. TCRdb's copy holds only in-frame clones and misses some; the assay was immunoSEQ multiplex PCR. The data show some 98,000 clones, 85% to 90% seen once. Specimen: peripheral blood, collected 28 days after the second AZD1222 dose. The receptor source for this set is an adult who received the AZD1222 COVID-19 vaccine.

V is TRBV7-2 and J is TRBJ2-5, with D possibly being TRBD1 (5 bases). This CDR3 contains 13 residues. Deletions cut 3 bases from V and 5 bases from J, with 10 bases between. The germline V gene has CDR1 SGHTA and CDR2 FQGNSA. The CDR3: CASSFQGWETQYF. CDR3 nucleotides: TGTGCCAGCAGCTTTCAGGGCTGGGAGACCCAGTACTTC.

The V and J genes are TRBV7-7 and TRBJ2-3; D is unclear. Trimming left V 1 base short and J 3 bases short, with 14 bases between. The CDR3 loop spans 16 amino acids. Per the germline V gene, CDR1 is SSHAT and CDR2 is FNYEAQ (reference sequence). CDR3 DNA: TGTGCCAGCAGCTTAGGGGTCTCGAGAGAGACAGATACGCAGTATTTT. Its protein is CASSLGVSRETDTQYF.